The 5 T cell receptor beta chains given below trace back to one sample, sequenced in a study of response to subunit inactivated influenza vaccine. In TCRdb, the RT-PCR reads were re-called with MiXCR into one record per CDR3 protein. The sample holds 170,000 or so distinct CDR3 sequences, roughly 10% seen once. The specimen comprised CD8+ T cells sorted from PBMCs, sampled approximately 25 months after vaccination. Every receptor here comes from a man aged 45 to 70 who received an inactivated influenza vaccine.

This clonotype came up many times. Its ends do not fully match the called genes, so a read error is possible. The chain recombines TRBV27 with TRBJ2-2, with D unresolved. Germline V gene data show CDR1 as MNHEY and CDR2 as SMNVEV (reference sequence). CDR3 length: 13 residues. The CDR3 spells CASSISNTGELFF. CDR3 nucleotides: TGTGCCAGCAGTATATCGAACACCGGGGAGCTGTTTTTT.

This clonotype occurred many times. V and J are TRBV5-1 and TRBJ2-3; TRBD2 agrees at 9 bases. CDR3 length: 15 residues. In germline, CDR1 is SGHRS, CDR2 YFSETQ. V shed 1 base and J 7 bases; nucleotides not matched to a gene: 7. CDR3 in DNA: TGCGCCAGCAGCTTGACGCGGGAGGGCCTCAATACGCAGTATTTT. It specifies CASSLTREGLNTQYF.

This clonotype was counted between two and nine times. The chain couples TRBV29-1 to TRBJ2-2; D is perhaps TRBD1 (5 bases). This CDR3 is 12 amino acids long. Trimming removed 7 bases from V and 3 bases from J, with 9 bases in between. Looked up from germline, CDR1 is SQVTM and CDR2 is ANQGSEA. This CDR3 reads CSAGHYTGELFF. The CDR3 bases are TGCAGCGCAGGGCACTACACCGGGGAGCTGTTTTTT.

This chain joins TRBV3-1 and TRBJ2-3; 8 bases agree with TRBD2. CDR3 length: 17 amino acids. CDR1 LGHDT and CDR2 YNNKEL come from the germline V gene (reference sequence). J was trimmed by 4 bases and V by 1 base; bases with no gene match: 10. The CDR3 DNA is TGTGCCAGCAGCCAAGTGATCGAGCGGGAGCGAGCAGATACGCAGTATTTT. As protein: CASSQVIERERADTQYF.

V usage is TRBV4-2 and J usage is TRBJ2-3, with TRBD2 matching 10 bases. The CDR3 has 15 residues. Trimming removed 4 bases from V and 2 bases from J; junction bases left unmatched: 3. Per germline, CDR1 LGHNA and CDR2 YNFKEQ. Here the CDR3 DNA reads TGTGCCAGCAGCCCCGGACTAGCGGTCACAGATACGCAGTATTTT. Residues: CASSPGLAVTDTQYF.